The sequence of this T cell receptor beta chain was determined in a study of T cell responses to AZD1222 COVID-19 vaccine. Using immunoSEQ multiplex PCR, the repertoire was profiled, and TCRdb retains in-frame clones only, with some absent. The table has about 140,000 clones, 85% to 90% seen once; the top ten hold approximately 3%. Notes on this clone: Its antigen is unidentified.

Germline V gives CDR1 LGHDT, CDR2 YNNKEL (reference sequence). Trimming removed 2 bases at V and 3 bases at J, with 7 bases between. The CDR3 totals 14 residues. Whole-study results and caveats: Vaccine-associated CD4 TCRs spanned spike, dominant at 160-218 and 743-854. Recipients of two AZD1222 doses showed rising Spike-specific TCR breadth and depth.

The starting material was peripheral blood, obtained 28 days after the second AZD1222 dose. The genes are TRBV3-1 (or the pseudogene TRBV3-2) and TRBJ2-2, with a possible D match to TRBD1 (5 bases). The sequence came from an adult who received the AZD1222 COVID-19 vaccine. CDR3 DNA sequence: TGTGCCAGCAGCCAATCCAGGGACACCGGGGAGCTGTTTTTT. Translating gives CASSQSRDTGELFF.